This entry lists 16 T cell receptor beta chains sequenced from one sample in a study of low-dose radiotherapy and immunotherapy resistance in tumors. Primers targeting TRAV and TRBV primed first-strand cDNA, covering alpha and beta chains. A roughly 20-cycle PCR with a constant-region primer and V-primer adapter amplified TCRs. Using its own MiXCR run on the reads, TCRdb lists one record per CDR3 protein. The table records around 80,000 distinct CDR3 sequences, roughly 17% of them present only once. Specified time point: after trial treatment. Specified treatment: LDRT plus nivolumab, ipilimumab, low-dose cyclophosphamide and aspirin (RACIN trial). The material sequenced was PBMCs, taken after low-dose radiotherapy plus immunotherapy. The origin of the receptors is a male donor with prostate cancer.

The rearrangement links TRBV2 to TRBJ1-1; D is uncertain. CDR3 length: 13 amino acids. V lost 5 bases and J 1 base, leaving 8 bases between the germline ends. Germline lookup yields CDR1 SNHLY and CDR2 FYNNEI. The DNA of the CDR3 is TGTGCCAGCAGTAACTTGGAGAACACTGAAGCTTTCTTT. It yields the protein CASSNLENTEAFF.

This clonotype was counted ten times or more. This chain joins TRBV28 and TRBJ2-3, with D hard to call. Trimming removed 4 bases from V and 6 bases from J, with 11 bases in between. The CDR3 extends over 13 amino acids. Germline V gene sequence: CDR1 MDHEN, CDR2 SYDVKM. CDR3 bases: TGTGCCAGCAGTTCCCCGATAAGGGATACGCAGTATTTT. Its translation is CASSSPIRDTQYF.

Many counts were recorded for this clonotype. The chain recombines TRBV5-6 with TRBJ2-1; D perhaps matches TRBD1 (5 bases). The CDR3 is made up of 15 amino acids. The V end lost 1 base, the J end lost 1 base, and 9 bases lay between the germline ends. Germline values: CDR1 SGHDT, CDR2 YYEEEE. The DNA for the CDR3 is TGTGCCAGCAGCTTGATATCAGGGTCCTACAATGAGCAGTTCTTC. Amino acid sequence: CASSLISGSYNEQFF.

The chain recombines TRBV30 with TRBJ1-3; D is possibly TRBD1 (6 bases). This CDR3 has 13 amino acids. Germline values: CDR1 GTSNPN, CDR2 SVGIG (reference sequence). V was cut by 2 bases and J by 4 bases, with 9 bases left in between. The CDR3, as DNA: TGTGCCTGGAGTACAGGGATCGGAAACACCATATATTTT. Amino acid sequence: CAWSTGIGNTIYF.

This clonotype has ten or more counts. The CDR3 protein is CASSSSGTTTGELFF. CDR3 coding DNA: TGTGCCAGCAGCTCATCCGGGACTACCACCGGGGAGCTGTTTTTT. The chain links TRBV7-3 to TRBJ2-2, with 7 bases fitting TRBD2. The trim removed 4 bases at V and 4 bases at J, leaving 6 bases unmatched. CDR1 and CDR2 from the germline V gene are SGHTA and FQGTGA. CDR3 length: 15 residues.

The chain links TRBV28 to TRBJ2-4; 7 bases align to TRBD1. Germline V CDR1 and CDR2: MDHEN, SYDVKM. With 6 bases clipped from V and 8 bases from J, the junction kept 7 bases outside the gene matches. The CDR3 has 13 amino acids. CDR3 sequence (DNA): TGTGCCAGCAGCCCCCGGCAGGGGGACATTCAGTACTTC. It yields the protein CASSPRQGDIQYF.

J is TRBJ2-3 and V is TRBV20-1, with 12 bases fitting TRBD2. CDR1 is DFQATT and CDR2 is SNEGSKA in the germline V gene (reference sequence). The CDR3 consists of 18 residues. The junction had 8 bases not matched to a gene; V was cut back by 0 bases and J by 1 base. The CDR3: CSARDQLAGGSGTDTQYF. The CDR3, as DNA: TGCAGTGCTAGAGATCAACTAGCGGGAGGATCGGGCACAGATACGCAGTATTTT.

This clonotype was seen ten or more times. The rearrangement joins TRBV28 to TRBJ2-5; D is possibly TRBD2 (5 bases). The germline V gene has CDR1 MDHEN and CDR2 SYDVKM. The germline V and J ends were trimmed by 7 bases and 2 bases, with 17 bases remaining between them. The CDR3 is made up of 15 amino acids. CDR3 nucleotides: TGTGCCAGCACCGAGGCTCAGGAGGTGCAAGAGACCCAGTACTTC. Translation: CASTEAQEVQETQYF.

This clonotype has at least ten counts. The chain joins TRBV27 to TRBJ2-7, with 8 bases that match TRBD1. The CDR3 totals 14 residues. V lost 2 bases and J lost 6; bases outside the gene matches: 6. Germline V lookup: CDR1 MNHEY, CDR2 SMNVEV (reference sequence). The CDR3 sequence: CASSLEQGVGEQYF. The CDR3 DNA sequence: TGTGCCAGCAGTTTAGAACAGGGGGTTGGCGAGCAGTACTTC.

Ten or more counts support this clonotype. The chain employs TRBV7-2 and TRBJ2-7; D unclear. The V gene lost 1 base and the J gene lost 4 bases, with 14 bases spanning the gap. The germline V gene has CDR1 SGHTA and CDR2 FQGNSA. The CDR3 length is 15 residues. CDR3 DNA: TGTGCCAGCAGCTTAGGAGGTCCAGCCCCTTACGAGCAGTACTTC. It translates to CASSLGGPAPYEQYF.

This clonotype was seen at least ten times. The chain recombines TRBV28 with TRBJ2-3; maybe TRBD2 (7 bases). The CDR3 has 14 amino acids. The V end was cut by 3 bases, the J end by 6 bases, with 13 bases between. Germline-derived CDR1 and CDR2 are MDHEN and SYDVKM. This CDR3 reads CASSFLRGADTQYF. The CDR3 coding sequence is TGTGCCAGCAGTTTCCTCCGGGGGGCGGATACGCAGTATTTT.

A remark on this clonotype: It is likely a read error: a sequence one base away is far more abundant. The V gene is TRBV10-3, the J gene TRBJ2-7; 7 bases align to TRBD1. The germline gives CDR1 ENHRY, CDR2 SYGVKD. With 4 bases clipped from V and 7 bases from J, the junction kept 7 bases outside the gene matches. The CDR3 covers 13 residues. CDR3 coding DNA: TGTGCCATCAGTGCGGGACAGAGCAATGAGCAGTACTTC. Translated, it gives CAISAGQSNEQYF.

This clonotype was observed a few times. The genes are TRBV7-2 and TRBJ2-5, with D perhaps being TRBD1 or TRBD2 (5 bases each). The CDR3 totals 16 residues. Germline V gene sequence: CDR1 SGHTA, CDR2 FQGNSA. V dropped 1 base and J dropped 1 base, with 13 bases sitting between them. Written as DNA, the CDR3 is TGTGCCAGCAGCTTAGATGGGGGTTATATCCAAGAGACCCAGTACTTC. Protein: CASSLDGGYIQETQYF.

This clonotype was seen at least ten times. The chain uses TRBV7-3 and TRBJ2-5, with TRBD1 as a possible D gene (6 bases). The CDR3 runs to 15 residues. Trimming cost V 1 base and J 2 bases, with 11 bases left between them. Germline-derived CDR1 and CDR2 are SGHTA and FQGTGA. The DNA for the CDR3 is TGTGCCAGCAGCTTAAAAGCAGGGGCGCAAGAGACCCAGTACTTC. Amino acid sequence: CASSLKAGAQETQYF.

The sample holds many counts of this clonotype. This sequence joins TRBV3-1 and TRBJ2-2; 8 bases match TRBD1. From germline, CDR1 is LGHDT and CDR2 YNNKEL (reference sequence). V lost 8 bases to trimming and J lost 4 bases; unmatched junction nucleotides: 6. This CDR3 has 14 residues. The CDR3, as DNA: TGTGCCAGCGGGCACAGGGGGTCCACCGGGGAGCTGTTTTTT. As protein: CASGHRGSTGELFF.

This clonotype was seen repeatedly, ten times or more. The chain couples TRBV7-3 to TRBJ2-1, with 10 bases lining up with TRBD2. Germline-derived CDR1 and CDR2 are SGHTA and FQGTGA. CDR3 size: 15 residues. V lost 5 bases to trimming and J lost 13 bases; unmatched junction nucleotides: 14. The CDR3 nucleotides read TGTGCCAGCAGCCCTGGTGGGGCTAGCGGGAGTCACCAGTTCTTC. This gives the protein CASSPGGASGSHQFF.